This T cell receptor beta chain was recovered during a study of shared T cell receptors in the human thymus. CDR3 length: 15 residues. Germline CDR1 is ENHRY and CDR2 is SYGVKD. The V gene end was trimmed by 6 bases and the J gene end by 3 bases; junction bases not matched to a gene: 8. The repertoire was sequenced with immunoSEQ multiplex PCR; TCRdb's copy has only in-frame clones and lacks some. The sample yields approximately 580,000 clones, about 84% seen once. This clone has only a few counts. This sample was shared with a second study, whose subject was human thymus T cells. That study reports: The people who donated were healthy Finnish babies having corrective surgery for congenital heart defects. In corrective heart surgery, resections were taken, and these provided the thymus tissue. Among thymic and blood repertoires, usage of V and J genes appeared biased. Related research reported highly overlapping thymic repertoires among unrelated individuals.

Sequences were obtained from thymocytes. The clonotype was recovered from a boy less than two years old with a congenital heart defect. The chain carries TRBV10-3 and TRBJ2-7; TRBD1 aligns across 10 bases. The CDR3: CAISPTGTGDYEQYF. CDR3 bases: TGTGCCATCAGCCCCACCGGGACAGGGGACTACGAGCAGTACTTC.